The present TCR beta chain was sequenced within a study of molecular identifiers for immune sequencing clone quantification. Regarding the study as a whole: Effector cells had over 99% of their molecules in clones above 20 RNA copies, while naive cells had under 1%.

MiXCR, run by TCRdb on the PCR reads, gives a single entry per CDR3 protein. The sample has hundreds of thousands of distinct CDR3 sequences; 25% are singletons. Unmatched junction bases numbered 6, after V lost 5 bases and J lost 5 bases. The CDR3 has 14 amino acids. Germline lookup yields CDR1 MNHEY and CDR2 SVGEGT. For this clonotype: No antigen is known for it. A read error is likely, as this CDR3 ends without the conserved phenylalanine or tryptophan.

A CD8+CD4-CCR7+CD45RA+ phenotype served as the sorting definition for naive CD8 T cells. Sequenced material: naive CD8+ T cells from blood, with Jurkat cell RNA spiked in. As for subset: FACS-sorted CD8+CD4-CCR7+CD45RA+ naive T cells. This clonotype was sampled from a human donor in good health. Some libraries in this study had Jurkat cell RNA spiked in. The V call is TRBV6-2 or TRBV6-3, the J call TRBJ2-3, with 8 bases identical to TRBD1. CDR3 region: CASSVQGAGDTQYI. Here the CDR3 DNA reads TGTGCCAGCAGTGTCCAGGGGGCGGGAGATACGCAGTATATT.